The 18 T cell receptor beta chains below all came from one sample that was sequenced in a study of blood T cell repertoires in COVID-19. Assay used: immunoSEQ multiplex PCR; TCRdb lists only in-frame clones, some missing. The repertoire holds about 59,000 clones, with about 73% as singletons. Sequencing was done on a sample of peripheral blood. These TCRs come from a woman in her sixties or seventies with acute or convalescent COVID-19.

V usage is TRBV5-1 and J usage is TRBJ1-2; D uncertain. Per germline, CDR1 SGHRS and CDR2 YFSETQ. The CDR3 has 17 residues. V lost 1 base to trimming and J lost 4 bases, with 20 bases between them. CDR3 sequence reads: CASSLFRADGRTYGYTF. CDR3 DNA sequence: TGCGCCAGCAGCTTGTTTAGAGCGGACGGACGGACCTATGGCTACACCTTC.

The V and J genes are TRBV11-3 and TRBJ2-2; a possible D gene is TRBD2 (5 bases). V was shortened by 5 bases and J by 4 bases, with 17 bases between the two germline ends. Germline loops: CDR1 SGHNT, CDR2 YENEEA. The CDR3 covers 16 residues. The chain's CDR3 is CASSTPPGSGTGELFF. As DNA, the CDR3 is TGTGCCAGCAGCACTCCTCCGGGGTCGGGCACCGGGGAGCTGTTTTTT. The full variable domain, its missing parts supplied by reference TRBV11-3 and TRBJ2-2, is EAGVVQSPRYKIIEKKQPVAFWCNPISGHNTLYWYLQNLGQGPELLIRYENEEAVDDSQLPKDRFSAERLKGVDSTLKIQPAELGDSAVYLCASSTPPGSGTGELFFGEGSRLTVL.

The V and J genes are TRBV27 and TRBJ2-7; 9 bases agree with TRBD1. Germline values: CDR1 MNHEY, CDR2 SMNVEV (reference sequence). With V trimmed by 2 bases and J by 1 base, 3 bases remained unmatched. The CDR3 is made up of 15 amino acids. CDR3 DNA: TGTGCCAGCAGTTTAAAAGGGACAGGGTCCTACGAGCAGTACGTC. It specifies CASSLKGTGSYEQYV.

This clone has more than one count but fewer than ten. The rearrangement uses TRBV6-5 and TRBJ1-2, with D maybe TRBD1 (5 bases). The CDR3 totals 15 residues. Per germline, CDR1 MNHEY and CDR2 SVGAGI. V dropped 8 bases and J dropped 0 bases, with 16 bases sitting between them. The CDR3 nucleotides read TGTGCCAGCCGCGGCAGGGAGGAGACTAACTATGGCTACACCTTC. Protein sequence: CASRGREETNYGYTF.

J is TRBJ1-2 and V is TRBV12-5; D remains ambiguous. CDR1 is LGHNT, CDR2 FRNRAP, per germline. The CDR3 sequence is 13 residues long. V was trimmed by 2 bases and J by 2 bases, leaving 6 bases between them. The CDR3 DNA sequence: TGTGCTAGTGGTTTGAACAGCAACTATGGCTACACCTTC. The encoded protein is CASGLNSNYGYTF. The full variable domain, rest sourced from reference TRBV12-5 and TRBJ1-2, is DARVTQTPRHKVTEMGQEVTMRCQPILGHNTVFWYRQTMMQGLELLAYFRNRAPLDDSGMPKDRFSAEMPDATLATLKIQPSEPRDSAVYFCASGLNSNYGYTFGSGTRLTVV.

The CDR3 loop is CASSLGQGSVETQYF. CDR3 DNA: TGTGCCAGCAGCTTAGGACAGGGTTCAGTGGAGACCCAGTACTTC. The chain employs TRBV5-8 and TRBJ2-5; 8 nucleotides agree with TRBD1. The germline V gene encodes CDR1 SGHTS and CDR2 YDEGEE. This CDR3 is 15 amino acids long. The ends lost 2 bases at V and 5 bases at J; junction bases unmatched: 8. The whole variable domain, remainder taken from reference TRBV5-8 and TRBJ2-5, is EAGVTQSPTHLIKTRGQQATLRCSPISGHTSVYWYQQALGLGLQFLLWYDEGEERNRGNFPPRFSGRQFPNYSSELNVNALELEDSALYLCASSLGQGSVETQYFGPGTRLLVL.

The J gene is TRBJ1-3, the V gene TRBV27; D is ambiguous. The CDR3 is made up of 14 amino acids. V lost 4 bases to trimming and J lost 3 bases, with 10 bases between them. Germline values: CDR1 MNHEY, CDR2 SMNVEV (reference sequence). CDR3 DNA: TGTGCCAGCAGTTCTTTATACAGTGGAAACACCATATATTTT. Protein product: CASSSLYSGNTIYF.

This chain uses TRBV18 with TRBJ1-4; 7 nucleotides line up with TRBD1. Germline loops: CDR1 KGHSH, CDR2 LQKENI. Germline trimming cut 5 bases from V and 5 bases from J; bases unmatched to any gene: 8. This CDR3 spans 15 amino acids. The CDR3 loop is CASSSPGQSNEKLFF. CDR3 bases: TGTGCCAGCTCATCTCCGGGACAGTCCAATGAAAAACTGTTTTTT.

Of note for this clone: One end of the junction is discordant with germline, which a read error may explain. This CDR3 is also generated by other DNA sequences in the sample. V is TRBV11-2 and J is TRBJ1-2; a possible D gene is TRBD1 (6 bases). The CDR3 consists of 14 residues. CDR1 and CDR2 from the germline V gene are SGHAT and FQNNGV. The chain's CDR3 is CASSRDRQVYGYTF. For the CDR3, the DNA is TGTGCCAGCAGCCGAGACCGACAGGTTTACGGCTACACCTTT.

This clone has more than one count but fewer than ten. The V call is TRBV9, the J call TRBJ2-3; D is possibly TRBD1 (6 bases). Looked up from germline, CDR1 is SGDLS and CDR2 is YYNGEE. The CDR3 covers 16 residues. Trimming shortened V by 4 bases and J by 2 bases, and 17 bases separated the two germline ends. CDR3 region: CASSPTGSYYTDTQYF. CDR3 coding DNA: TGTGCCAGCAGCCCGACAGGTTCCTACTACACAGATACGCAGTATTTT.

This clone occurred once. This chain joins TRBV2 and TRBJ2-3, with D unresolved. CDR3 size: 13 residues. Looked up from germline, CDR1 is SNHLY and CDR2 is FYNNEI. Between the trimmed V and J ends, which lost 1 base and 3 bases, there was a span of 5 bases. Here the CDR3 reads CASSEGGTDTQYF. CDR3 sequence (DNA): TGTGCCAGCAGTGAAGGAGGAACAGATACGCAGTATTTT.

The CDR3 reads CASSESGENEQFF. The CDR3 nucleotides are TGTGCCAGCAGTGAGAGCGGGGAGAATGAGCAGTTCTTC. This chain uses TRBV6-4 with TRBJ2-1; 7 bases map to TRBD2. Unmatched junction bases numbered 3, after V lost 3 bases and J lost 7 bases. The CDR3 runs to 13 residues. Germline CDR1 MRHNA, CDR2 SNTAGT.

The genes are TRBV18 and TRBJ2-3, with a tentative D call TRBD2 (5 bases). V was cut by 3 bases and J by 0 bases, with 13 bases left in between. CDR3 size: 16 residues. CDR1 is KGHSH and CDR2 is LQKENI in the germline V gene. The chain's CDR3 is CASSPPSAVSTDTQYF. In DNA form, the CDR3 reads TGTGCCAGCTCACCGCCCTCAGCGGTGAGCACAGATACGCAGTATTTT.

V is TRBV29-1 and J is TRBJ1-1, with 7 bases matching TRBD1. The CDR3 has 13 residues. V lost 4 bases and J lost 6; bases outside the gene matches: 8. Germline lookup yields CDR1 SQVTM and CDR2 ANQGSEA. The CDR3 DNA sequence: TGCAGCGTTGTGGGTGGGCAGGGGGCTGAAGCTTTCTTT. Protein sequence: CSVVGGQGAEAFF.

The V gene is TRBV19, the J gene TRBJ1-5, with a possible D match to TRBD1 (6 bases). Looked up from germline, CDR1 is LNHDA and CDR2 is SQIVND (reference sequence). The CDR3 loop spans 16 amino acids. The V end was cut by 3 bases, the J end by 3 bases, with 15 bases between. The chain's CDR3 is CASSIRTDSYNQPQHF. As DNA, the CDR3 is TGTGCCAGTAGTATTCGGACAGACAGTTACAATCAGCCCCAGCATTTT.

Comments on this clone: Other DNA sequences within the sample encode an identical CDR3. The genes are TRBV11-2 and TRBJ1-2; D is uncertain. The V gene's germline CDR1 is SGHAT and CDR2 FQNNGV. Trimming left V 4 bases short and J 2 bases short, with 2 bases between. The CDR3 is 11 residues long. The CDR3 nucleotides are TGTGCCAGCAGCTCGAACTATGGCTACACCTTC. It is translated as CASSSNYGYTF. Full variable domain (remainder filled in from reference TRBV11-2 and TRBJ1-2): EAGVAQSPRYKIIEKRQSVAFWCNPISGHATLYWYQQILGQGPKLLIQFQNNGVVDDSQLPKDRFSAERLKGVDSTLKIQPAKLEDSAVYLCASSSNYGYTFGSGTRLTVV.

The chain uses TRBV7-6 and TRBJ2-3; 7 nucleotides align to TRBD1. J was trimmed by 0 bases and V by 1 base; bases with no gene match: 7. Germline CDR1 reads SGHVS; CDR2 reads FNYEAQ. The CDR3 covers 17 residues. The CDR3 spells CASSLGVGTASTDTQYF. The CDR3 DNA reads TGTGCCAGCAGCTTAGGAGTGGGGACAGCTAGCACAGATACGCAGTATTTT.

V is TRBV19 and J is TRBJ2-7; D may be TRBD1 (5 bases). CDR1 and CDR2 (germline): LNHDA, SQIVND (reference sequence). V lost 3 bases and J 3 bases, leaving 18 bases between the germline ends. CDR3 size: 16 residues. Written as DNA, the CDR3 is TGTGCCAGTAGTATGACAGTGCCAAACCCCTACTACGAGCAGTACGTC. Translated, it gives CASSMTVPNPYYEQYV.